What follows describes a single T cell receptor (beta chain). The record originates from a study of blood T cell repertoires in COVID-19. Study-level information: Sites across the United States, Italy and Spain contributed samples from acute and convalescent COVID-19. The cDNA or gDNA used as material had been derived from T cells, B-cell-depleted T cells, or PBMCs.

The trim removed 4 bases at V and 4 bases at J, leaving 5 bases unmatched. This CDR3 comprises 16 residues. From germline, CDR1 is SGHRS and CDR2 YFSETQ. Patients in Seattle were enrolled during active infection, then followed longitudinally. Per the study methods: Estimates of nucleated cell counts were drawn from the amplification of reference gene primers. Here immunoSEQ multiplex PCR was the method, and the copy in TCRdb shows in-frame clones only, minus some. The DNA gave D and trimming, while V, J and clone size come from that table. Here the sample spans 400,000 to 450,000 clones, about nine tenths being singletons.

The chain carries TRBV5-1 and TRBJ2-1, with 13 nucleotides matching TRBD2. Sequencing used peripheral blood. The receptor was derived from a woman aged 45-65 years with COVID-19, enrolled during active disease. Here the CDR3 DNA reads TGCGCCAGCAGCATCGGACTAGCGGGGGAATACAATGAGCAGTTCTTC. Translated, it gives CASSIGLAGEYNEQFF.